A single sample gave rise to the 2 T cell receptor beta chains below, sequenced in a study of shared clonotypes between healthy human individuals. Produced via immunoSEQ multiplex PCR; TCRdb's table is partial and in-frame only. Of roughly 1,000,000 clones listed, 70% to 80% were seen once; the top ten hold 0.5% to 0.6%. The specimen sequenced was memory CD4+ T cells from PBMCs. Subset specified: CD45RA-negative fraction. The origin of the receptors is a man between 18 and 35 years old in good health. Some clones in this sample may be carry-over from other donors' samples.

Remarks on this clone: A far larger clone is just one base off, so this is likely a read error. This same CDR3 is encoded by further DNA sequences in the sample. The chain combines TRBV30 with TRBJ1-3; D is ambiguous. Germline assignment: CDR1 GTSNPN and CDR2 SVGIG (reference sequence). Trimming took 0 bases from V and 5 from J, leaving 8 bases between them. The CDR3 extends over 13 amino acids. CDR3 DNA: TGTGCCTGGAGTGTAAATGGCAGAAACACCATATATTTT. As protein: CAWSVNGRNTIYF. The variable domain in full, with the rest retrieved from reference TRBV30 and TRBJ1-3, is SQTIHQWPATLVQPVGSPLSLECTVEGTSNPNLYWYRQAAGRGLQLLFYSVGIGQISSEVPQNLSASRPQDRQFILSSKKLLLSDSGFYLCAWSVNGRNTIYFGEGSWLTVV.

V usage is TRBV7-2 and J usage is TRBJ2-7; unclear D gene. Germline values: CDR1 SGHTA, CDR2 FQGNSA. V was trimmed by 2 bases and J by 6 bases, leaving 20 bases between them. CDR3 size: 16 residues. CDR3 protein: CASSLPHPRKRGEQYF. In DNA form, the CDR3 reads TGTGCCAGCAGCTTACCTCACCCCCGGAAACGAGGCGAGCAGTACTTC. The full variable domain, in which reference TRBV7-2 and TRBJ2-7 provide the parts outside the CDR3, is GAGVSQSPSNKVTEKGKDVELRCDPISGHTALYWYRQSLGQGLEFLIYFQGNSAPDKSGLPSDRFSAERTGGSVSTLTIQRTQQEDSAVYLCASSLPHPRKRGEQYFGPGTRLTVT.